Listed below are T cell receptor beta chains from one sample, sequenced in a study of T cells after yellow fever vaccination. TCRdb re-called the 5' RACE reads through MiXCR, storing one row per CDR3 protein. The sample consists of 450,000 to 550,000 distinct CDR3 sequences, 21% of them appearing once. Sample: PBMCs, taken less than 25 days after the first yellow fever vaccination. These receptors originate from a man between 18 and 35 years old who received the YFV17D yellow fever vaccine. Both conserved end residues are part of each CDR3. The D gene is left open where the match is weak. Not all rows give a size; the values are once, few, many and, for expanded clones, a class.

v_call	clone_size	j_call	d_call	cdr3_aa	cdr3_nt
TRBV6-2/TRBV6-3	NA	TRBJ1-1	NA	CASSYHQGNTEAFF	TGTGCCAGCAGTTACCATCAGGGGAACACTGAAGCTTTCTTT
TRBV4-1	few	TRBJ1-6	NA	CASSQTDSSSPLHF	TGCGCCAGCAGCCAGACCGACAGTTCTTCACCCCTCCACTTT
TRBV3-1	few	TRBJ1-1	NA	CASSQTLGNTEAFF	TGTGCCAGCAGCCAAACTTTAGGGAACACTGAAGCTTTCTTT
TRBV12-3/TRBV12-4	NA	TRBJ1-4	NA	CASSFDGQPNEKLFF	TGTGCCAGCAGTTTTGACGGACAGCCTAATGAAAAACTGTTTTTT
TRBV7-2	NA	TRBJ2-7	NA	CASSRSRYEQYF	TGTGCCAGCAGCCGGAGCCGATACGAGCAGTACTTC
TRBV5-1	NA	TRBJ2-7	NA	CASTESPHSEQYF	TGCGCCAGCACGGAAAGTCCCCACTCCGAGCAGTACTTC
TRBV6-2/TRBV6-3	few	TRBJ2-1	TRBD2	CAIDRGGVYNEQFF	TGTGCCATCGATCGGGGGGGGGTATACAATGAGCAGTTCTTC
TRBV5-4	few	TRBJ1-2	TRBD1	CASSLTGGQNYGYTF	TGTGCCAGCAGCTTGACAGGGGGCCAAAACTATGGCTACACCTTC
TRBV6-5	NA	TRBJ2-1	NA	CASSWDITDNEQFF	TGTGCCAGCAGTTGGGACATAACCGACAATGAGCAGTTCTTC
TRBV5-4	NA	TRBJ2-5	TRBD2	CASSLEGLAGAYQETQYF	TGTGCCAGCAGCTTGGAGGGACTAGCGGGGGCCTACCAAGAGACCCAGTACTTC
TRBV25-1	few	TRBJ2-1	NA	CASSEYRGAKGPKQFF	TGTGCCAGCAGTGAATACCGAGGGGCGAAGGGACCTAAGCAGTTCTTC
TRBV20-1	NA	TRBJ2-1	TRBD1	CSAINTGEGYNEQFF	TGCAGTGCTATTAACACAGGGGAAGGGTACAATGAGCAGTTCTTC
TRBV5-1	few	TRBJ2-5	NA	CASSQGRGGETQYF	TGCGCCAGCAGCCAGGGGCGGGGAGGAGAGACCCAGTACTTC
TRBV4-1	NA	TRBJ1-1	NA	CASSQGGFATEAFF	TGCGCCAGCAGCCAAGGTGGGTTCGCCACTGAAGCTTTCTTT
TRBV2	NA	TRBJ2-3	TRBD1	CASPRQGQDTQYF	TGTGCCAGCCCAAGACAGGGTCAAGATACGCAGTATTTT
TRBV6-2/TRBV6-3	NA	TRBJ2-7	NA	CASSYDVLGEQYF	TGTGCCAGCAGTTACGACGTCTTGGGTGAGCAGTACTTC
TRBV29-1	NA	TRBJ2-5	TRBD1	CSVDRGSYETQYF	TGCAGCGTTGACAGGGGGAGCTACGAGACCCAGTACTTC
TRBV5-1	NA	TRBJ1-1	TRBD1	CASSLADFLTGAVNTEAFF	TGCGCCAGCAGCTTGGCCGATTTTTTGACAGGGGCCGTGAACACTGAAGCTTTCTTT
TRBV5-1	few	TRBJ2-5	NA	CASSPDGNQETQYF	TGCGCCAGCAGCCCAGACGGAAACCAAGAGACCCAGTACTTC
TRBV5-6	few	TRBJ1-4	NA	CASSGGMRWEKLFF	TGTGCCAGCAGCGGTGGGATGCGGTGGGAAAAACTGTTTTTT
TRBV7-9	NA	TRBJ1-6	NA	CASSLGLGLTYNSPLHF	TGTGCCAGCAGCTTAGGTCTCGGCCTGACCTATAATTCACCCCTCCACTTT
TRBV12-3/TRBV12-4	few	TRBJ2-7	TRBD1	CASSLARGREEQYF	TGTGCCAGCAGTTTGGCCAGGGGGCGCGAGGAGCAGTACTTC
TRBV20-1	NA	TRBJ2-3	TRBD2	CSAQLAGRTDTQYF	TGCAGTGCTCAGCTAGCGGGACGCACAGATACGCAGTATTTT
TRBV4-2	few	TRBJ2-3	NA	CASSQDRARGADTQYF	TGTGCCAGCAGCCAAGATCGGGCCAGGGGAGCCGATACGCAGTATTTT